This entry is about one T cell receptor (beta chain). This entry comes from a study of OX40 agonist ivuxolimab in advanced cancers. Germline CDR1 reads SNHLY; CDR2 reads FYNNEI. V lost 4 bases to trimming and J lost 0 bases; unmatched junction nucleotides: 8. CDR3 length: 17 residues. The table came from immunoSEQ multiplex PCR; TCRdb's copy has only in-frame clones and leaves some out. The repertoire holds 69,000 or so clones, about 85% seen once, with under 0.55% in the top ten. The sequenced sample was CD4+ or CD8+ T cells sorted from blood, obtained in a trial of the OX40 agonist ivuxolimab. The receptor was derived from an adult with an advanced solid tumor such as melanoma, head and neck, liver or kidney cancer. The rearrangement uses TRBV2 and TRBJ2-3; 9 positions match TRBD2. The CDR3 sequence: CASSVGRLAESTDTQYF. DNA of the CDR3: TGTGCCAGCAGTGTAGGGAGACTAGCGGAAAGCACAGATACGCAGTATTTT.